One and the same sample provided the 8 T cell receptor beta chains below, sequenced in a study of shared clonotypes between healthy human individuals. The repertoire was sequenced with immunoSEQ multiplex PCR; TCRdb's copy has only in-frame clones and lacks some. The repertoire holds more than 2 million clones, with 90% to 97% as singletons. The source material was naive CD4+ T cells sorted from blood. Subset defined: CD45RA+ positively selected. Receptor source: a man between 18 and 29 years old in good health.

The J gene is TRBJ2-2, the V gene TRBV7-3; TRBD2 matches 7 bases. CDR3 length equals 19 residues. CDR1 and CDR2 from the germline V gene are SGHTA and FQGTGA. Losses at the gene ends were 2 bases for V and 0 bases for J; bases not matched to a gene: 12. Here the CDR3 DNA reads TGTGCCAGCAGCTTATATCACGGCGCGGGGGTCCCGAACACCGGGGAGCTGTTTTTT. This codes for CASSLYHGAGVPNTGELFF.

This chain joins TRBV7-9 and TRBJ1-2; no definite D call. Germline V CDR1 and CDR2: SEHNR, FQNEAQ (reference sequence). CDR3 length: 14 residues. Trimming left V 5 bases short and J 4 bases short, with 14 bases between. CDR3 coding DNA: TGTGCCAGCAGCCCAGACATAGGGATCTATGGCTACACCTTC. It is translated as CASSPDIGIYGYTF.

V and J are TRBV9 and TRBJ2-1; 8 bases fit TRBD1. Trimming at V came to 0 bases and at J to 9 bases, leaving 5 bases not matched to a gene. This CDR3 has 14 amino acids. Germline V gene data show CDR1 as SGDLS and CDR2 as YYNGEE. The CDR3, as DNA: TGTGCCAGCAGCGTAGGACAGGGGCCCGGTGAGCAGTTCTTC. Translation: CASSVGQGPGEQFF.

The CDR3 DNA follows: TGTGCCACCAGCAGAGAGACGCTAGCCGTTAGCGAGCAGTACTTC. Translated, it gives CATSRETLAVSEQYF. This sequence joins TRBV15 and TRBJ2-7; TRBD2 is a possible D gene (5 bases). The germline gives CDR1 LNHNV, CDR2 YYDKDF (reference sequence). This CDR3 spans 15 amino acids. With 0 bases removed from V and 6 bases from J, the gap between germline ends came to 15 bases. Full variable domain (remainder filled in from reference TRBV15 and TRBJ2-7): DAMVIQNPRYQVTQFGKPVTLSCSQTLNHNVMYWYQQKSSQAPKLLFHYYDKDFNNEADTPDNFQSRRPNTSFCFLDIRSPGLGDTAMYLCATSRETLAVSEQYFGPGTRLTVT.

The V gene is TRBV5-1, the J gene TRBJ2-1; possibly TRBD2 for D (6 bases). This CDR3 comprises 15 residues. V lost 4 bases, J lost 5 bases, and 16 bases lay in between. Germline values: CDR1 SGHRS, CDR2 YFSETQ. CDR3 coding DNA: TGCGCCAGCAGCCCAGACTATGCGGGAAACAATGAGCAGTTCTTC. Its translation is CASSPDYAGNNEQFF. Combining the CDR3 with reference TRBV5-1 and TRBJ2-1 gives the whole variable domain KAGVTQTPRYLIKTRGQQVTLSCSPISGHRSVSWYQQTPGQGLQFLFEYFSETQRNKGNFPGRFSGRQFSNSRSEMNVSTLELGDSALYLCASSPDYAGNNEQFFGPGTRLTVL.

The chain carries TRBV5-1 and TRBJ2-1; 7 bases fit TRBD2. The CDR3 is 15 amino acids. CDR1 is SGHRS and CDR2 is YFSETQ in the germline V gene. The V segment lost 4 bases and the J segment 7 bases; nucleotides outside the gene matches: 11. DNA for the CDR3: TGCGCCAGCAGCCCCGGGGGAGGGTATCCGAATGAGCAGTTCTTC. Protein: CASSPGGGYPNEQFF.

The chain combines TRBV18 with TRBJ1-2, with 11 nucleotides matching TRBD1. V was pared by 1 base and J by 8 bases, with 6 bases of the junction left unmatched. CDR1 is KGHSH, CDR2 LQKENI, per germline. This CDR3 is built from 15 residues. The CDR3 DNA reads TGTGCCAGCTCACCACTGGACAGGGGGCTTGAGGGCTACACCTTC. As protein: CASSPLDRGLEGYTF.

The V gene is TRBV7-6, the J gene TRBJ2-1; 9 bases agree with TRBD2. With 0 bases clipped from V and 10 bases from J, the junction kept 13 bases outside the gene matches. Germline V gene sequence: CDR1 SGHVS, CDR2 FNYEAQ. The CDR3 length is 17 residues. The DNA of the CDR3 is TGTGCCAGCAGCTTAGCAATGGGGTTAGCGGGAGCGGGGGAGCAGTTCTTC. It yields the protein CASSLAMGLAGAGEQFF.